These 29 T cell receptor beta chains came from one sample sequenced in a study of molecular identifiers for immune sequencing clone quantification (dated by TCRdb to 2016 to 2019). The library relied on PCR. The listed sequencing device is NextSeq 500. Using fastp at Q25 and MiXCR, TCRdb reprocessed the public reads and kept productive beta chains. CDR3 protein duplicates are merged, each entry listing the most common genes and DNA. Recorded for this sample are 80,000 to 100,000 distinct CDR3 sequences; roughly 24% of them occurred a single time. The ten largest clones capture 0.85% to 0.95% of the sample. The sequenced sample consisted of naive CD8+ T cells from blood, with Jurkat cell RNA spiked in. Sample cell subset or site, as interpreted from the label and publication: FACS-sorted CD8+CD4-CCR7+CD45RA+ naive T cells. These receptors were taken from a human donor in good health. Some libraries in this study had Jurkat cell RNA spiked in.

This clonotype was observed at least ten times. This chain joins TRBV12-3 or TRBV12-4 and TRBJ2-6, with D tentatively TRBD1 (6 bases). Trimming shortened V by 6 bases and J by 2 bases, and 11 bases separated the two germline ends. There are 15 residues in the CDR3. CDR3 residues: CASSSNRAGANVLTF. The CDR3 nucleotides read TGTGCCAGCAGCTCGAACAGGGCTGGGGCCAACGTCCTGACTTTC.

The chain recombines TRBV20-1 with TRBJ1-1, with TRBD1 identical over 10 bases. The V gene end was trimmed by 3 bases and the J gene end by 4 bases; junction bases not matched to a gene: 11. Germline loops: CDR1 DFQATT, CDR2 SNEGSKA (reference sequence). The CDR3 consists of 16 residues. Here the CDR3 DNA reads TGCAGTGCTAGCGGATGGACAGGGGGTTTTGGCACTGAAGCTTTCTTT. Residues: CSASGWTGGFGTEAFF.

This clonotype was counted at least ten times. The chain recombines TRBV19 with TRBJ2-7; 9 positions agree with TRBD1. Trimming took 5 bases from V and 4 from J; bases not matched to a gene: 12. This CDR3 is 16 amino acids long. Germline V gives CDR1 LNHDA, CDR2 SQIVND (reference sequence). CDR3 DNA sequence: TGTGCCAGTAGTGGGGGCACCGGGACAGGGTTGTACGAGCAGTACTTC. It codes for CASSGGTGTGLYEQYF.

This clonotype was seen at least ten times. The rearrangement links TRBV7-9 to TRBJ2-6; D is ambiguous. The V gene's germline CDR1 is SEHNR and CDR2 FQNEAQ (reference sequence). Trimming pared 4 bases from V and 4 bases from J, leaving 11 bases between. CDR3 length: 15 residues. The CDR3 bases are TGTGCCAGCAGCTCAACGGCAAGCGGGGCCAACGTCCTGACTTTC. Protein sequence: CASSSTASGANVLTF.

Ten or more counts support this clonotype. V usage is TRBV7-6 and J usage is TRBJ2-1; a possible D gene is TRBD1 (6 bases). V was clipped by 4 bases and J by 9 bases, with 13 bases between them. Germline loops: CDR1 SGHVS, CDR2 FNYEAQ. This CDR3 contains 13 residues. This CDR3 is CASSSDSPGEQFF. CDR3 in DNA: TGTGCCAGCAGCTCGGACAGTCCGGGTGAGCAGTTCTTC. The full variable domain, in which reference TRBV7-6 and TRBJ2-1 provide the parts outside the CDR3, is GAGVSQSPRYKVTKRGQDVALRCDPISGHVSLYWYRQALGQGPEFLTYFNYEAQQDKSGLPNDRFSAERPEGSISTLTIQRTEQRDSAMYRCASSSDSPGEQFFGPGTRLTVL.

A note on this clonotype: A much larger clone is a single base away; this may be a read error. The chain combines TRBV7-9 with TRBJ2-2; D may be TRBD2 (5 bases). The CDR3 length is 12 residues. Germline loops: CDR1 SEHNR, CDR2 FQNEAQ (reference sequence). The DNA for the CDR3 is TGTGCCAGCAGCCCCCTCACCGGGGTGCTGTTTTTT. Residues: CASSPLTGVLFF.

This clonotype came up many times. This chain links TRBV6-5 with TRBJ2-7, with D possibly TRBD1 on 5 matching bases. CDR3 length equals 14 residues. Germline lookup yields CDR1 MNHEY and CDR2 SVGAGI. V lost 0 bases to trimming and J lost 6 bases, with 12 bases between them. The DNA for the CDR3 is TGTGCCAGCAGTTACTCGTCCAGGGCCTCCGAGCAGTACTTC. The encoded protein is CASSYSSRASEQYF.

Comment on this clonotype: This sequence may be a read error, since a much larger clone differs from it by one base. The genes are TRBV28 and TRBJ2-1; the D gene is possibly TRBD2 (6 bases). The CDR3 covers 14 residues. CDR1 and CDR2 from the germline V gene are MDHEN and SYDVKM. In DNA, the CDR3 is TGTGCCAGCAGTCTAGGGAGGCTTTACACTGAGCAGTTCTTC. It yields the protein CASSLGRLYTEQFF.

This clonotype was observed many times. The J gene is TRBJ2-7, the V gene TRBV5-6, with D possibly matching TRBD2 (6 bases). The germline V gene encodes CDR1 SGHDT and CDR2 YYEEEE. V lost 7 bases, J lost 5 bases, and 16 bases lay in between. The CDR3 length is 13 residues. The CDR3 DNA follows: TGTGCCAGCTCCCTCGGGGGTATGAACGAGCAGTACTTC. Translated: CASSLGGMNEQYF.

With respect to this clonotype: This may be a read error: a much more frequent sequence differs by one nucleotide. The V gene is TRBV5-1, the J gene TRBJ2-1, with D possibly being TRBD1 (5 bases). The CDR3 is 15 residues long. Germline V gene sequence: CDR1 SGHRS, CDR2 YFSETQ. The CDR3 DNA reads as TGCGCCAGCAGCTTGGGACAGAGCTCCTGCAATGAGCAGTTCTTC. Translated: CASSLGQSSCNEQFF. Full variable domain (missing parts from reference TRBV5-1 and TRBJ2-1): KAGVTQTPRYLIKTRGQQVTLSCSPISGHRSVSWYQQTPGQGLQFLFEYFSETQRNKGNFPGRFSGRQFSNSRSEMNVSTLELGDSALYLCASSLGQSSCNEQFFGPGTRLTVL.

This clonotype was counted many times. V and J are TRBV5-6 and TRBJ2-3, with no clear D. The CDR3 spans 14 residues. Germline V gene data show CDR1 as SGHDT and CDR2 as YYEEEE. Trimming took off 3 bases at V and 5 bases at J, with 13 bases between the two ends. The CDR3 spells CASSWGVGIDTQYF. CDR3 sequence (DNA): TGTGCCAGCAGCTGGGGTGTGGGGATAGATACGCAGTATTTT.

This clonotype was seen repeatedly, ten times or more. The V and J genes are TRBV20-1 and TRBJ2-3, with 7 bases lining up with TRBD1. This CDR3 is 14 amino acids long. Per the germline V gene, CDR1 is DFQATT and CDR2 is SNEGSKA (reference sequence). J gave up 2 bases and V 6 bases, and 8 bases lay outside the gene matches. The CDR3 region is CSAADRQATDTQYF. The CDR3 DNA follows: TGCAGTGCGGCGGACAGGCAGGCCACAGATACGCAGTATTTT.

This clonotype was recorded many times. The rearrangement links TRBV7-9 to TRBJ1-1, with D tentatively TRBD1 (5 bases). The CDR3 is 14 residues long. The ends were cut back, 4 bases at V and 4 bases at J, with 13 bases in the middle. Germline V lookup: CDR1 SEHNR, CDR2 FQNEAQ (reference sequence). The chain's CDR3 is CASSSSMGPTEAFF. CDR3 DNA sequence: TGTGCCAGCAGCTCAAGTATGGGGCCCACTGAAGCTTTCTTT.

Details on this clonotype: Being one base from a much bigger clone, this may be a read error. The chain combines TRBV29-1 with TRBJ2-7; 9 bases match TRBD2. Germline CDR1 and CDR2: SQVTM and ANQGSEA. Germline trimming cut 6 bases from V and 5 bases from J; bases unmatched to any gene: 8. This CDR3 has 13 amino acids. Here the CDR3 DNA reads TGCAGCGTGGACTCGCGGGAGGGCCACGAGCAGTACTTC. It is translated as CSVDSREGHEQYF.

This clonotype was recorded only once. An end of the junction does not agree with germline; a read error may underlie this. The V and J genes are TRBV12-3 or TRBV12-4 and TRBJ1-5; 10 bases match TRBD1. The CDR3 is 15 residues long. The CDR3 nucleotides are TGTACCAGCAGTGGACAGGGGGTGGGCAATCGGCCCCAGCATTTT. The encoded protein is CTSSGQGVGNRPQHF.

The rearrangement joins TRBV7-9 to TRBJ2-7; the D gene could be TRBD1 or TRBD2 (6 bases each). The CDR3 runs to 17 residues. Germline-derived CDR1 and CDR2 are SEHNR and FQNEAQ (reference sequence). Trimming left V 8 bases short and J 1 base short, with 24 bases between. The CDR3 nucleotides are TGTGCCAGCGCGACCTCTAGGACCGGGGGCAATTCCTACGAGCAGTACTTC. Translating gives CASATSRTGGNSYEQYF.

Note on this clonotype: As the CDR3 is not closed by the conserved phenylalanine or tryptophan, this likely results from a read error. The V and J genes are TRBV7-9 and TRBJ1-6; 8 positions match TRBD1. CDR3 size: 14 residues. V lost 6 bases to trimming and J lost 7 bases; unmatched junction nucleotides: 5. The germline V gene has CDR1 SEHNR and CDR2 FQNEAQ (reference sequence). The CDR3 region has the DNA TGTGCCAGCAGTCGGACAGGGAGAAATTCACCCCTCCACCTT. Protein: CASSRTGRNSPLHL.

This clonotype has ten or more counts. The V call is TRBV7-8, the J call TRBJ2-1; the D gene could be TRBD1 or TRBD2 (6 bases each). V was trimmed by 0 bases and J by 8 bases, leaving 20 bases between them. The CDR3 extends over 17 amino acids. The germline gives CDR1 SGHVS, CDR2 FQNEAQ. The DNA for the CDR3 is TGTGCCAGCAGCTTAGCGGGGGGCCCAGCCCCTACACATGAGCAGTTCTTC. It encodes CASSLAGGPAPTHEQFF.

This clonotype has a count of ten or more. The chain uses TRBV7-9 and TRBJ1-2; no clear D gene. This CDR3 region has 15 residues. CDR1 is SEHNR and CDR2 is FQNEAQ in the germline V gene (reference sequence). Trimming left V 3 bases short and J 2 bases short, with 13 bases between. The CDR3 DNA follows: TGTGCCAGCAGCTTGGGAGGGAATCTGAACTATGGCTACACCTTC. Its protein product is CASSLGGNLNYGYTF.

This clonotype was detected ten times or more. For the CDR3, the DNA is TGCGCCAGCAGCCCCGAGGCTGGACTCGACTACACAGATACGCAGTATTTT. It specifies CASSPEAGLDYTDTQYF. V and J are TRBV4-3 and TRBJ2-3; D is perhaps TRBD2 (5 bases). The ends were cut back, 4 bases at V and 2 bases at J, with 19 bases in the middle. CDR3 length: 17 residues. CDR1 and CDR2 (germline): LGHNA, YSLEER.

This clonotype was picked up many times. This chain joins TRBV5-6 and TRBJ2-3, with unresolved D. The germline V gene encodes CDR1 SGHDT and CDR2 YYEEEE. There are 13 residues in the CDR3. The ends were cut back, 4 bases at V and 2 bases at J, with 8 bases in the middle. CDR3 coding DNA: TGTGCCAGCAGCATGGGCAACACAGATACGCAGTATTTT. Its protein is CASSMGNTDTQYF. Full variable domain (remainder filled in from reference TRBV5-6 and TRBJ2-3): DAGVTQSPTHLIKTRGQQVTLRCSPKSGHDTVSWYQQALGQGPQFIFQYYEEEERQRGNFPDRFSGHQFPNYSSELNVNALLLGDSALYLCASSMGNTDTQYFGPGTRLTVL.

This chain joins TRBV13 and TRBJ2-7, with 7 bases that match TRBD2. V dropped 7 bases and J dropped 5; count of bases not matched to a gene: 17. CDR1 PRHDT and CDR2 FYEKMQ come from the germline V gene (reference sequence). This CDR3 is built from 16 residues. CDR3 DNA: TGTGCCAGCAACCAAGGACGGACTAGTCGGCTGCACGAGCAGTACTTC. It yields the protein CASNQGRTSRLHEQYF.

About this clonotype itself: Possible read error: a much larger clone is one base away. V usage is TRBV28 and J usage is TRBJ1-3, with D perhaps TRBD1 (5 bases). V lost 5 bases, J lost 10 bases, and 18 bases lay in between. CDR1 MDHEN and CDR2 SYDVKM come from the germline V gene. This CDR3 spans 14 amino acids. The CDR3 protein is CASSTPGRVNTIYF. CDR3 nucleotides: TGTGCCAGCAGTACCCCAGGGCGGGTAAATACCATATATTTT.

Many counts were recorded for this clonotype. The chain is built from TRBV13 and TRBJ1-1, with a weak D call TRBD1 (6 bases). The CDR3 is 12 amino acids. Germline CDR1 is PRHDT and CDR2 is FYEKMQ (reference sequence). V was trimmed by 4 bases and J by 5 bases, leaving 8 bases between them. CDR3 amino acids: CASSSQGTEAFF. The CDR3 nucleotides read TGTGCCAGCAGCTCACAGGGTACTGAAGCTTTCTTT. The full variable domain, in which reference TRBV13 and TRBJ1-1 provide the parts outside the CDR3, is AAGVIQSPRHLIKEKRETATLKCYPIPRHDTVYWYQQGPGQDPQFLISFYEKMQSDKGSIPDRFSAQQFSDYHSELNMSSLELGDSALYFCASSSQGTEAFFGQGTRLTVV.

In its sample, this clonotype was seen a few times. The CDR3 reads CASSLNGGEQFF. The CDR3 DNA reads TGTGCCAGCAGCTTGAACGGGGGTGAGCAGTTCTTC. The chain has TRBV14 and TRBJ2-1; a possible D gene is TRBD2 (6 bases). Trimming pared 5 bases from V and 9 bases from J, leaving 11 bases between. CDR1 is SGHDN and CDR2 is FVKESK in the germline V gene. The CDR3 has 12 residues.

This clonotype was seen only a few times. An end of the junction does not agree with germline; a read error may underlie this. V is TRBV5-6 and J is TRBJ2-1; D is unclear. Germline CDR1 reads SGHDT; CDR2 reads YYEEEE. CDR3 length: 11 amino acids. CDR3 in DNA: TGTGCCAGCAGCTTGGGGCAACAAAGGACCTTC. It codes for CASSLGQQRTF.

The V call is TRBV6-2 or TRBV6-3, the J call TRBJ2-1; D gene ambiguous. This CDR3 spans 15 amino acids. Germline V CDR1 and CDR2: MNHEY, SVGEGT. Trimming left V 2 bases short and J 4 bases short, with 12 bases between. CDR3 bases: TGTGCCAGCAGTTACCGAGGCCTCCGGTACAATGAGCAGTTCTTC. Its translation is CASSYRGLRYNEQFF.

About this clonotype itself: This may be a read error, as it is one base from a much larger clone. The chain couples TRBV24-1 to TRBJ2-5; D is possibly TRBD1 (5 bases). The CDR3 is 11 residues long. V lost 9 bases, J lost 5 bases, and 9 bases lay in between. Germline CDR1 is KGHDR and CDR2 is SFDVKD. The DNA for the CDR3 is TGTGCCACCGAATGGGGCGAGACCCAGTACTTC. Its protein is CATEWGETQYF.

In its sample, this clonotype was seen a few times. V is TRBV2 and J is TRBJ1-5; D gene uncertain. There are 16 residues in the CDR3. From germline, CDR1 is SNHLY and CDR2 FYNNEI. V was pared by 3 bases and J by 4 bases, with 16 bases between. The CDR3: CASSDAAAITNQPQHF. The CDR3 DNA sequence: TGTGCCAGCAGTGATGCGGCAGCTATTACTAATCAGCCCCAGCATTTT.